Listed below are T cell receptor beta chains from one sample, sequenced in a study of T cells after yellow fever vaccination. One entry per CDR3 protein, called by TCRdb with MiXCR from the 5' RACE reads. Of 200,000 or so distinct CDR3 sequences in the sample, less than 7.5% are singletons; the top ten hold roughly 1%. Sample: CD4+ T cells sorted from PBMCs, taken on the day of the yellow fever booster vaccination. The receptors originated from a man aged 25-45 years who received the YFV17D yellow fever vaccine. The CDR3 runs from the conserved cysteine through the conserved F or W. D genes are given only for firm matches. The size of a clone is reported for some rows only, either as once, few or many, or as a class for expanded clones.

clone size	J gene	V gene	D gene	CDR3 DNA	CDR3 protein
many	TRBJ2-7	TRBV3-1	TRBD2	TGTGCCAGCAGCCACCCAACCGGGACTAGCGGGAGCGCCCACGAGCAGTACTTC	CASSHPTGTSGSAHEQYF
few	TRBJ1-4	TRBV12-3/TRBV12-4	-	TGTGCCAGCAGCCGAGGACCCACCCCGGGGCGTGAAAAACTGTTTTTT	CASSRGPTPGREKLFF
few	TRBJ1-2	TRBV7-8	TRBD1	TGTGCCAGCAGCTTAGAGCCCCGGGACAGGGAATATGGCTACACCTTC	CASSLEPRDREYGYTF
few	TRBJ2-7	TRBV20-1	-	TGCAGTGCTAGAGATCCCCGGACAAACAAATACGAGCAGTACTTC	CSARDPRTNKYEQYF
many	TRBJ1-2	TRBV27	TRBD1	TGTGCCAGCAGTTTTTCCAGGACAGGGGAAAACTATGGCTACACCTTC	CASSFSRTGENYGYTF
few	TRBJ2-6	TRBV5-4	-	TGTGCCAGCAGCTACAGGGCCGACTCTGGGGCCAACGTCCTGACTTTC	CASSYRADSGANVLTF
few	TRBJ2-7	TRBV7-2	-	TGTGCCAGCAGCCCCAACTATGGGGCCTACGAGCAGTACTTC	CASSPNYGAYEQYF
-	TRBJ2-2	TRBV10-2	-	TGCGCCAGCAGTGATTTAGGGGAGCTGTTTTTT	CASSDLGELFF
few	TRBJ2-3	TRBV3-1	-	TGTGCAAGCAGCCCGATCTTGGGTTTCCCAGATACGCAGTATTTT	CASSPILGFPDTQYF
many	TRBJ2-7	TRBV29-1	-	TGCAGCGTTGCCCGGAGGCACGAGCAGTACTTC	CSVARRHEQYF